The rows below give T cell receptor beta chains drawn from one sample of a study of CD8+ T cells in alopecia areata. The assay was immunoSEQ multiplex PCR, and TCRdb's table has in-frame clones only and misses some. The sample comprises a few hundred thousand clones, approximately 60% of which are singletons, and under 5% rests with the top ten. Input material: CD8+ T cells sorted from blood. The source is a human donor in good health. The CDR3 runs from the conserved cysteine through the conserved F or W.

v_gene: TRBV29-1
j_gene: TRBJ1-1
CDR3aa: CSVLEGAHTEAFF

v_gene: TRBV6-5
j_gene: TRBJ2-5
CDR3aa: CATRGGNLETQYF

v_gene: TRBV30
j_gene: TRBJ1-6
CDR3aa: CAWSEVSSSPLHF

v_gene: TRBV4-1
j_gene: TRBJ2-7
CDR3aa: CASSQDPRGISGDRQYF

v_gene: TRBV6-5
j_gene: TRBJ2-7
CDR3aa: CASSYSGRFYEQYF

v_gene: TRBV18
j_gene: TRBJ2-4
CDR3aa: CASSPEWGDIQYF

v_gene: TRBV11-1
j_gene: TRBJ2-5
CDR3aa: CASSPQGRETQYF

v_gene: TRBV27
j_gene: TRBJ2-7
CDR3aa: CASSSGQGWGEQYF

v_gene: TRBV2
j_gene: TRBJ2-5
CDR3aa: CASSPYRDLETQYF

v_gene: TRBV5-6
j_gene: TRBJ2-5
CDR3aa: CASSLAFTKETQYF

v_gene: TRBV6-1
j_gene: TRBJ1-2
CDR3aa: CASSYYGYTF

v_gene: TRBV25-1
j_gene: TRBJ2-1
CDR3aa: CASSEYKLQGKQFF

v_gene: TRBV5-6
j_gene: TRBJ2-5
CDR3aa: CASSGTSGEETQYF

v_gene: TRBV5-6
j_gene: TRBJ2-3
CDR3aa: CASSWTSTDTQYF